This T cell receptor beta chain was sequenced during a study of identical twins. Study-level points and caveats: Weaker excess twin sharing was observed in beta out-of-frame sequences.

This clonotype has ten or more counts. Its target is not known. TCRdb used MiXCR to reprocess the 5' RACE reads, holding one entry per CDR3 protein. The profile covers roughly 240,000 distinct CDR3 sequences, with approximately 7.3% appearing a single time and 5.4% taken by the ten largest. This CDR3 is built from 15 residues. CDR1 and CDR2 (germline): SGHRS, YFSETQ. The ends lost 3 bases at V and 5 bases at J; junction bases unmatched: 7. This sample also appeared in a second study, on yellow fever vaccine responses in identical twins.

The sample comprised CD8+ T cells sorted from blood. The V and J genes are TRBV5-1 and TRBJ2-5, with 10 bases identical to TRBD1. The TCR was taken from a woman aged 18-35 years in good health. CDR3 DNA sequence: TGCGCCAGCAGCTCACCGGGACAGGGGTCGGAGACCCAGTACTTC. The encoded protein is CASSSPGQGSETQYF.